The 26 T cell receptor beta chains in this list originate from one sample, sequenced in a study of T cell changes during pregnancy in multiple sclerosis. The assay was immunoSEQ multiplex PCR, and TCRdb's table has in-frame clones only and misses some. Among 35,000 to 45,000 clones listed, roughly nine tenths were seen once. The sequences come from CD4+ T cells from peripheral blood mononuclear cells, collected in the first trimester of pregnancy. The origin of the receptors is a female donor with multiple sclerosis, enrolled in a pregnancy study.

The rearrangement links TRBV19 to TRBJ2-3, with 8 bases matching TRBD2. This CDR3 region has 15 residues. V dropped 6 bases and J dropped 6; count of bases not matched to a gene: 11. Germline CDR1 is LNHDA and CDR2 is SQIVND (reference sequence). CDR3 amino acids: CASSFTLAGLDTQYF. The CDR3 nucleotides are TGTGCCAGTAGCTTCACATTAGCGGGATTGGATACGCAGTATTTT.

The chain couples TRBV27 to TRBJ2-7; TRBD2 might be the D (5 bases). The V end lost 5 bases, the J end lost 1 base, and 18 bases lay between the germline ends. Looked up from germline, CDR1 is MNHEY and CDR2 is SMNVEV (reference sequence). There are 16 residues in the CDR3. This chain's CDR3 is CASSLVGLTSSYEQYF. The CDR3 DNA reads TGTGCCAGCAGTCTGGTCGGGCTTACTAGTTCCTACGAGCAGTACTTC.

The chain recombines TRBV2 with TRBJ2-1, with D unresolved. The CDR3 is 13 residues long. CDR1 and CDR2 from the germline V gene are SNHLY and FYNNEI. V lost 3 bases, J lost 10 bases, and 13 bases lay in between. As DNA, the CDR3 is TGTGCCAGCAGTGAGGTCCGAAAAGCCGAGCAGTTCTTC. This encodes CASSEVRKAEQFF.

The gene calls are TRBV28 and TRBJ1-2; tentatively, D is TRBD1 (5 bases). The V and J ends lost 3 bases and 1 base respectively, with 12 bases between them. The CDR3 is 15 residues long. The V gene's germline CDR1 is MDHEN and CDR2 SYDVKM. CDR3 in amino acids: CASSLGGEFNYGYTF. Written as DNA, the CDR3 is TGTGCCAGCAGTTTGGGGGGAGAATTTAACTATGGCTACACCTTC.

CDR3 region: CATDQRNQPQHF. In nucleotides, the CDR3 is TGTGCCACCGATCAGCGAAATCAGCCCCAGCATTTT. The V call is TRBV6-6, the J call TRBJ1-5; no reliable D call. Germline V gives CDR1 MNHNY, CDR2 SVGAGI (reference sequence). CDR3 length: 12 amino acids. Trimming left V 10 bases short and J 4 bases short, with 11 bases between.

The genes are TRBV28 and TRBJ1-2; 8 bases are a match to TRBD1. CDR3 length: 14 amino acids. The V segment lost 6 bases and the J segment 3 bases; nucleotides outside the gene matches: 6. In germline, CDR1 is MDHEN, CDR2 SYDVKM. CDR3 in DNA: TGTGCCAGCAGGAGACCGGGACAGGACTATGGCTACACCTTC. Translating gives CASRRPGQDYGYTF.

The V gene is TRBV27, the J gene TRBJ2-2; 14 bases agree with TRBD2. Germline V CDR1 and CDR2: MNHEY, SMNVEV (reference sequence). Trimming cost V 4 bases and J 7 bases; bases outside gene matches: 14. The CDR3 spans 19 residues. As DNA, the CDR3 is TGTGCCAGCAGTTCCCCATTGACTAGCGGGAGGGCCTTGGGCGGGGAGCTGTTTTTT. Translating it yields CASSSPLTSGRALGGELFF.

The chain combines TRBV30 with TRBJ2-1, with 8 bases that match TRBD2. V dropped 3 bases and J dropped 4; count of bases not matched to a gene: 5. Per the germline V gene, CDR1 is GTSNPN and CDR2 is SVGIG (reference sequence). CDR3 length: 14 amino acids. CDR3 in amino acids: CAWRGLAGYNEQFF. In DNA, the CDR3 is TGTGCCTGGAGGGGGTTAGCGGGGTACAATGAGCAGTTCTTC.

This clone was detected only a few times. This chain joins TRBV6-6 and TRBJ1-5, with TRBD1 matching over 7 bases. With 7 bases clipped from V and 4 bases from J, the junction kept 4 bases outside the gene matches. CDR3 size: 13 residues. CDR1 and CDR2 from the germline V gene are MNHNY and SVGAGI (reference sequence). CDR3 DNA: TGTGCCAGCACCCCGACAGGGAATCAGCCCCAGCATTTT. It is translated as CASTPTGNQPQHF.

V is TRBV10-3 and J is TRBJ1-5; 10 positions match TRBD1. After removal of 6 bases from V and 3 bases from J, the junction contained 5 bases not matched to a gene. This CDR3 has 15 residues. In germline, CDR1 is ENHRY, CDR2 SYGVKD. The CDR3 is CAIRADRGNNQPQHF. CDR3 coding DNA: TGTGCCATCAGGGCGGACAGGGGGAACAATCAGCCCCAGCATTTT.

The rearrangement links TRBV25-1 to TRBJ2-5; 7 positions match TRBD2. The CDR3 runs to 17 residues. The germline gives CDR1 MGHDK, CDR2 SYGVNS. Trimming at V came to 6 bases and at J to 1 base, leaving 14 bases not matched to a gene. The CDR3 DNA reads as TGTGCCAGCAGCATGTGGCTAGCGGTACAACCCCAAGAGACCCAGTACTTC. Protein sequence: CASSMWLAVQPQETQYF.

This clone was recorded only once. The genes are TRBV19 and TRBJ1-3; a possible D gene is TRBD1 (5 bases). The ends were cut back, 3 bases at V and 3 bases at J, with 9 bases in the middle. The germline V gene encodes CDR1 LNHDA and CDR2 SQIVND (reference sequence). This CDR3 region has 14 residues. DNA for the CDR3: TGTGCCAGTAGTATTTTGGGGCATGGAAACACCATATATTTT. Protein product: CASSILGHGNTIYF.

The chain has TRBV30 and TRBJ2-7; maybe TRBD2 (6 bases). CDR1 is GTSNPN and CDR2 is SVGIG in the germline V gene (reference sequence). The length of the CDR3 is 16 residues. V shed 4 bases and J shed 1 base, with 20 bases lying between them. The CDR3 is CAWTGGVGGPSYEQYF. CDR3 sequence (DNA): TGTGCCTGGACGGGTGGTGTGGGAGGCCCATCCTACGAGCAGTACTTC.

V and J are TRBV6-1 and TRBJ2-5, with 7 positions matching TRBD1. Germline V gene lookup returns CDR1 MNHNS and CDR2 SASEGT. This CDR3 is built from 11 residues. V lost 4 bases to trimming and J lost 13 bases; unmatched junction nucleotides: 6. CDR3 bases: TGTGCCAGCAGTGCCAACAGGGGTTGGTACTTC. Its translation: CASSANRGWYF.

V and J are TRBV28 and TRBJ2-7, with a weak D call TRBD1 (7 bases). The CDR3 sequence is 13 residues long. Germline CDR1 is MDHEN and CDR2 is SYDVKM. Trimming took 3 bases from V and 7 from J, leaving 13 bases between them. CDR3 sequence reads: CASSLTGTGEQYF. In DNA, the CDR3 is TGTGCCAGCAGTTTGACAGGGACTGGGGAGCAGTACTTC.

The V gene is TRBV5-1, the J gene TRBJ2-7, with 14 nucleotides matching TRBD2. This CDR3 has 17 amino acids. The ends lost 0 bases at V and 4 bases at J; junction bases unmatched: 6. Germline V gene sequence: CDR1 SGHRS, CDR2 YFSETQ. CDR3 DNA: TGCGCCAGCAGCTTGGGACTAGCGGGAGGGCCCGTGTACGAGCAGTACTTC. Its protein product is CASSLGLAGGPVYEQYF.

This clone occurred once. The CDR3 nucleotides are TGCGCCAGCAGTGATGTAGGGAGAGGCACAGATACGCAGTATTTT. This gives the protein CASSDVGRGTDTQYF. The gene calls are TRBV10-1 and TRBJ2-3, with D perhaps matching TRBD2 (5 bases). The V and J ends lost 3 bases and 1 base respectively, with 11 bases between them. The CDR3 contains 15 residues. The germline V gene encodes CDR1 WNHNN and CDR2 SYGVQD (reference sequence).

The rearrangement uses TRBV5-5 and TRBJ2-5; 12 bases align to TRBD1. CDR3 length equals 15 residues. V lost 4 bases and J lost 7; bases outside the gene matches: 8. Looked up from germline, CDR1 is SGHKS and CDR2 is YYEKEE (reference sequence). The DNA for the CDR3 is TGTGCCAGCAGCGCACCGGGACAGGGGGCTGGGACCCAGTACTTC. Amino acid sequence: CASSAPGQGAGTQYF.

The rearrangement links TRBV5-1 to TRBJ2-3, with D perhaps TRBD1 (5 bases). The germline CDR1 and CDR2 sequences are SGHRS and YFSETQ. This CDR3 comprises 18 residues. The ends were cut back, 3 bases at V and 4 bases at J, with 24 bases in the middle. The chain's CDR3 is CASSSPKLTVLRADTQYF. In DNA, the CDR3 is TGCGCCAGCAGCTCTCCAAAACTGACAGTTCTCCGGGCAGATACGCAGTATTTT.

The DNA of the CDR3 is TGTGCCAGCTCACCACCTGGCAGGGCCGACGAGACCCAGTACTTC. Translating gives CASSPPGRADETQYF. This rearrangement joins TRBV18 to TRBJ2-5, with D perhaps TRBD1 (5 bases). There are 15 residues in the CDR3. Trimming removed 0 bases from V and 5 bases from J, with 13 bases in between. CDR1 KGHSH and CDR2 LQKENI come from the germline V gene.

Worth noting for this clone: No DNA is shown, since the ends of the CDR3 on it are uncertain; the CDR3 is the one TCRdb lists. The chain is built from TRBV21-1 and TRBJ2-7; the table's D call, TRBD2, has no DNA check behind it. TRBV21-1 is an annotated pseudogene. With termini counted, the CDR3 has 13 amino acids. CDR3: CASSFAGGNEQYF.

This chain connects TRBV5-4 to TRBJ2-2; tentative D call: TRBD2 (6 bases). There are 18 residues in the CDR3. V was shortened by 4 bases and J by 6 bases, with 25 bases between the two germline ends. Germline loops: CDR1 SGHNT, CDR2 YYREEE (reference sequence). The CDR3 region has the DNA TGTGCCAGCAGCCTCAAGGGAGGCGCAGTTGCGGTCTCCGGGGAGCTGTTTTTT. Encoded protein: CASSLKGGAVAVSGELFF.

The chain is built from TRBV4-3 and TRBJ1-3; TRBD1 matches at 9 bases. The length of the CDR3 is 17 residues. In germline, CDR1 is LGHNA, CDR2 YSLEER. Losses at the gene ends were 4 bases for V and 0 bases for J; bases not matched to a gene: 7. The CDR3 DNA follows: TGCGCCAGCAGCCTCTGGACAGGGGCCAGCTCTGGAAACACCATATATTTT. Its translation is CASSLWTGASSGNTIYF.

The chain recombines TRBV19 with TRBJ1-1, with D perhaps matching TRBD1 (6 bases). Between the trimmed V and J ends, which lost 3 bases and 6 bases, there was a span of 11 bases. This CDR3 is built from 13 residues. Looked up from germline, CDR1 is LNHDA and CDR2 is SQIVND (reference sequence). The CDR3 protein is CASSISGAAEAFF. CDR3 in DNA: TGTGCCAGTAGTATTTCAGGGGCCGCTGAAGCTTTCTTT.

V gene TRBV7-9 combines with J gene TRBJ2-1, with D maybe TRBD1 (6 bases). Deletions cut 6 bases from V and 10 bases from J, with 13 bases between. This CDR3 spans 12 amino acids. CDR1 is SEHNR, CDR2 FQNEAQ, per germline (reference sequence). The chain's CDR3 is CASSPTGWEQFF. CDR3 coding DNA: TGTGCCAGCAGTCCTACAGGGTGGGAGCAGTTCTTC.

The sample holds one count of this clone. CDR3 amino acids: CASFREVNTEAFF. In DNA form, the CDR3 reads TGCGCCAGCTTCAGGGAGGTGAACACTGAAGCTTTCTTT. This rearrangement joins TRBV5-1 to TRBJ1-1; D might be TRBD1 (5 bases). V was trimmed by 7 bases and J by 0 bases, leaving 10 bases between them. CDR1 is SGHRS and CDR2 is YFSETQ in the germline V gene. CDR3 length: 13 residues.